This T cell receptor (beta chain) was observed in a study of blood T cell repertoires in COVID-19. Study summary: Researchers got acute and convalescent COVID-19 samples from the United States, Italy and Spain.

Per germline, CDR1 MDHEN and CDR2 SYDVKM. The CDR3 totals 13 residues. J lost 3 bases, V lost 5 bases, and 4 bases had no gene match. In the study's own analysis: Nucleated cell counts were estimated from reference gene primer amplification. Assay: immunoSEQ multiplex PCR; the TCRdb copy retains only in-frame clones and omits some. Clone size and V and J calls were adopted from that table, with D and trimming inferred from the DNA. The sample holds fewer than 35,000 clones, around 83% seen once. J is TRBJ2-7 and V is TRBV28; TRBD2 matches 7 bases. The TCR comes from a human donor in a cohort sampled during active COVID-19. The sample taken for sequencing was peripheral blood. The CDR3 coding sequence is TGTGCCAGCAGTCGCCGGACTAGCTACGAGCAGTACTTC. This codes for CASSRRTSYEQYF.